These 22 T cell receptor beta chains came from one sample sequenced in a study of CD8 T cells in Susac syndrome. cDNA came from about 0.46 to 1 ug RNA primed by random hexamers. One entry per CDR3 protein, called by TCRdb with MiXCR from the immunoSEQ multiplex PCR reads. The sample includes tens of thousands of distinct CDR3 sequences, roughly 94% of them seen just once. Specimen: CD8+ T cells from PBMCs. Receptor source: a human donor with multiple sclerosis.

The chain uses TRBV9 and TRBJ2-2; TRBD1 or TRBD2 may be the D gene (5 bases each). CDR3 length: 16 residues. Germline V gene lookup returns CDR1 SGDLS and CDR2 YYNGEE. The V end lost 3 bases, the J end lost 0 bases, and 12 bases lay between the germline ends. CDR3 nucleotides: TGTGCCAGCAGCGGCGAGGGGCGTACGAACACCGGGGAGCTGTTTTTT. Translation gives CASSGEGRTNTGELFF.

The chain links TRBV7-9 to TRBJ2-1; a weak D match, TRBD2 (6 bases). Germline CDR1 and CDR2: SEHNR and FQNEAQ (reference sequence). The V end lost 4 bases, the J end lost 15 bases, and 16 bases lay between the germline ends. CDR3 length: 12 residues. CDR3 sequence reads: CASSSRTEGTFF. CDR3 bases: TGTGCCAGCAGCTCGCGGACGGAGGGGACGTTCTTC.

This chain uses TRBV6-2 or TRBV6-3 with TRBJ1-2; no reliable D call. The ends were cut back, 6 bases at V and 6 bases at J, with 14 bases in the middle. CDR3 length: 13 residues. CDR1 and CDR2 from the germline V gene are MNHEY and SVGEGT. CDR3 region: CASSRPEWNGYTF. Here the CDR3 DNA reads TGTGCCAGCAGCCGACCGGAGTGGAATGGCTACACCTTC.

CDR3 in amino acids: CASSDAQGIIMNTEAFF. The CDR3 bases are TGTGCCAGCAGTGATGCCCAGGGGATTATTATGAACACTGAAGCTTTCTTT. The V call is TRBV6-1, the J call TRBJ1-1, with D possibly being TRBD1 (6 bases). V lost 3 bases and J 0 bases, leaving 17 bases between the germline ends. The CDR3 consists of 17 residues. Germline loops: CDR1 MNHNS, CDR2 SASEGT.

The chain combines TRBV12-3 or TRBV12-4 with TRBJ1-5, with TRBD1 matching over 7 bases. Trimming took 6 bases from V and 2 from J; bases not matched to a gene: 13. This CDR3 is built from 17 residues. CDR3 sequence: CASRPRQTGLGNQPQHF. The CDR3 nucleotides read TGTGCCAGCAGACCCCGCCAGACAGGGTTGGGCAATCAGCCCCAGCATTTT.

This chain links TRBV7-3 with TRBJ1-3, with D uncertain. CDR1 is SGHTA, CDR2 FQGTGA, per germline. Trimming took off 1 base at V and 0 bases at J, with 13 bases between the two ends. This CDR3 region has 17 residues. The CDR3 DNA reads TGTGCCAGCAGCTTAAGGCCAGAAAGGGTCTCTGGAAACACCATATATTTT. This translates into CASSLRPERVSGNTIYF.

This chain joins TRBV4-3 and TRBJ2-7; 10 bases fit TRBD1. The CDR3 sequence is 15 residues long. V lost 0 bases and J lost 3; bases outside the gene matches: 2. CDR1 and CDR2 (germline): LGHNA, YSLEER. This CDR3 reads CASSQDRTGGYEQYF. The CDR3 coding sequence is TGCGCCAGCAGCCAAGATCGGACAGGGGGCTACGAGCAGTACTTC.

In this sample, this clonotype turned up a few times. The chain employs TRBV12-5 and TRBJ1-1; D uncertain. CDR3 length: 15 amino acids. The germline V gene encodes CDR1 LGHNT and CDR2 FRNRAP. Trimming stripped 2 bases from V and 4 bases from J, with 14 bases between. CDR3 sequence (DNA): TGTGCTAGTGGTTTGCCCTTTGGAAATTCCACTGAAGCTTTCTTT. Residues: CASGLPFGNSTEAFF.

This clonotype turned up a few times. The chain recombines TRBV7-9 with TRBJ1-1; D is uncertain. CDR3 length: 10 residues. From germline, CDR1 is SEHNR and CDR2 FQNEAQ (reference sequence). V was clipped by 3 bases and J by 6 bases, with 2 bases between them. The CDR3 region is CASSLSEAFF. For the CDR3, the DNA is TGTGCCAGCAGCTTGTCTGAAGCTTTCTTT.

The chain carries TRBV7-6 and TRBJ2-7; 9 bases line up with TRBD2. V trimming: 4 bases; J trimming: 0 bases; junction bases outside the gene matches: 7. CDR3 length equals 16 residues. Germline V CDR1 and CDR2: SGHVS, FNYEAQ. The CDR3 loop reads CASSSPLSGSSYEQYF. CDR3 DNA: TGTGCCAGCAGCTCGCCCCTTAGCGGGAGCTCCTACGAGCAGTACTTC.

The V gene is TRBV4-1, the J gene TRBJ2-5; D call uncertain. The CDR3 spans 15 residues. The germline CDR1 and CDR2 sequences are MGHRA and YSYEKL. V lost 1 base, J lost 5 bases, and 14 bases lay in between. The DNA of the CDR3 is TGCGCCAGCAGCCAAGTTCCAGACCGTAGGGAGACCCAGTACTTC. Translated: CASSQVPDRRETQYF.

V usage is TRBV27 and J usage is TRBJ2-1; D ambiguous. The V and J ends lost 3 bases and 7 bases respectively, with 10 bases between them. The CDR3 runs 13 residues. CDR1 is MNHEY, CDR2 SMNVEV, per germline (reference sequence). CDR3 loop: CASSFTTTNEQFF. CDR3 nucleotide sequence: TGTGCCAGCAGTTTTACCACAACGAATGAGCAGTTCTTC.

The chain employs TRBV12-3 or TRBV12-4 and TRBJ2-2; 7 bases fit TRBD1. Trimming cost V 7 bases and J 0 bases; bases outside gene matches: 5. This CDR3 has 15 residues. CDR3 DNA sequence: TGTGCCAGCACAACCGGGACAGCGAACACCGGGGAGCTGTTTTTT. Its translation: CASTTGTANTGELFF.

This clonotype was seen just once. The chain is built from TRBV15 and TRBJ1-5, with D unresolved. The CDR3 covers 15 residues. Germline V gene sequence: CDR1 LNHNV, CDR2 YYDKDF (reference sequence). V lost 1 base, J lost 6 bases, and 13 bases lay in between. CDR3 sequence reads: CATSRAPGSGQPQHF. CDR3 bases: TGTGCCACCAGCAGAGCCCCAGGTTCAGGTCAGCCCCAGCATTTT.

CDR3 in amino acids: CASSLGPSNTF. The CDR3 bases are TGTGCCAGCAGCTTGGGGCCCTCAAACACCTTC. The chain is built from TRBV13 and TRBJ1-2, with D perhaps matching TRBD1 (5 bases). This CDR3 contains 11 residues. Trimming took 3 bases from V and 12 from J, leaving 11 bases between them. CDR1 and CDR2 from the germline V gene are PRHDT and FYEKMQ (reference sequence).

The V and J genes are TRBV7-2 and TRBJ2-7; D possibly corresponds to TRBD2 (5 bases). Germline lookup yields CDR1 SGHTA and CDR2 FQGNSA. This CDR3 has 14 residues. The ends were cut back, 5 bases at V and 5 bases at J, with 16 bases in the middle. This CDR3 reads CASSLRPGWNEQYF. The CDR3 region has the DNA TGTGCCAGCAGCCTTAGGCCGGGGTGGAACGAGCAGTACTTC. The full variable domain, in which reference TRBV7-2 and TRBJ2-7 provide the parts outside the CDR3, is GAGVSQSPSNKVTEKGKDVELRCDPISGHTALYWYRQSLGQGLEFLIYFQGNSAPDKSGLPSDRFSAERTGGSVSTLTIQRTQQEDSAVYLCASSLRPGWNEQYFGPGTRLTVT.

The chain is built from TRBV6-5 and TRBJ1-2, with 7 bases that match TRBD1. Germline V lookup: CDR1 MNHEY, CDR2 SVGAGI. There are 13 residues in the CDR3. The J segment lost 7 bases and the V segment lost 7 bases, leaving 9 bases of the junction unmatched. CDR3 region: CASTGTETFGYTF. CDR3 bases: TGTGCCAGCACCGGGACAGAAACGTTTGGCTACACCTTC.

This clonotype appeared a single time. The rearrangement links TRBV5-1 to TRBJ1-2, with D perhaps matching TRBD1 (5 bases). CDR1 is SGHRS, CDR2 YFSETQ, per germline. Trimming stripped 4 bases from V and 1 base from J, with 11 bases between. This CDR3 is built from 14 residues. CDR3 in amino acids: CASSPGDGNYGYTF. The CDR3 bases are TGCGCCAGCAGCCCCGGGGACGGTAACTATGGCTACACCTTC.

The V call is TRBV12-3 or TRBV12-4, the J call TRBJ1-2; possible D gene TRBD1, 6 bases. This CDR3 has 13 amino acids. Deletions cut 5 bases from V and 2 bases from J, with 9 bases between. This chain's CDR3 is CASSLQGNYGYTF. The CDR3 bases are TGTGCCAGCAGTCTACAGGGAAACTATGGCTACACCTTC.

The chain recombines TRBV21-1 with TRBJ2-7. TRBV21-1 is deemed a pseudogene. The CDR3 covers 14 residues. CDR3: CASSNLVQSYEQYF. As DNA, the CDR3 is TGTGCCAGCAGCAATCTGGTACAGTCCTACGAGCAGTACTTC.

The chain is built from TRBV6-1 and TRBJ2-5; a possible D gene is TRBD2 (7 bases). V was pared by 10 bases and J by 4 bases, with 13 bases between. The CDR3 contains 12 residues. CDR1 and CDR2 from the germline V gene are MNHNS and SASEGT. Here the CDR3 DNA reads TGTGCCACCAGGGGCGGGGGAGAGACCCAGTACTTC. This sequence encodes CATRGGGETQYF.

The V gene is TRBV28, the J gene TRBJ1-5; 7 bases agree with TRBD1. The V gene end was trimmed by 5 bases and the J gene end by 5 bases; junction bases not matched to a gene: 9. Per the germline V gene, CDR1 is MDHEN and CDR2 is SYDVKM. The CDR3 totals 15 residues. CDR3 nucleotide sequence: TGTGCCAGCAGTCTGATAGGGGACAGCGATCAGCCCCAGCATTTT. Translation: CASSLIGDSDQPQHF.